These T cell receptor beta chains were read from a single sample in a study of shared T cell receptors in the human thymus. Using immunoSEQ multiplex PCR, the repertoire was profiled, and TCRdb retains in-frame clones only, with some absent. The sample contains approximately 660,000 clones, roughly 88% of which appear only once. This sample also belongs to another study, concerning human thymus T cells.

Sequencing was performed on thymocytes. Source of these receptors: a boy in the first two years of life with a congenital heart defect. CDR3s leave out the opening cysteine and the closing phenylalanine or tryptophan. Each record gives: V gene, J gene, CDR3 protein.

>TRBV4-3|TRBJ1-2
ASSQVENNNYGYT
>TRBV7-9|TRBJ2-2
ASSPTGAANTGELF
>TRBV4-1|TRBJ2-2
ASHKGRENTGELF
>TRBV4-2|TRBJ2-3
ASSHPAAASDTQY
>TRBV27|TRBJ1-2
ASSLQIGQTNYGYT
>TRBV5-6|TRBJ2-6
ASSAGISGANVLT
>TRBV2|TRBJ1-5
ASSDSGSNQPQH
>TRBV4-1|TRBJ2-5
ASRVSASDSKGETQY
>TRBV29-1|TRBJ2-7
SVEEAGGEQY
>TRBV6-1|TRBJ2-7
ASSTPGQAYEQY
>TRBV25-1|TRBJ2-1
ATQGREGWNEQF
>TRBV5-1|TRBJ2-1
ASSSGLAGPYNEQF
>TRBV30|TRBJ2-7
AWSAGDYEQY
>TRBV13|TRBJ1-2
ASSHPQGNGYT
>TRBV6-5|TRBJ1-1
ASSPRDRRQGEAF
>TRBV29-1|TRBJ1-2
SEETGTGKYGYT
>TRBV5-6|TRBJ2-3
ASSLEGGTGTDTQY
>TRBV11-3|TRBJ1-2
ASSLEAGLTYGYT
>TRBV11-3|TRBJ2-1
ASSLGDRGSYNEQF
>TRBV30|TRBJ2-3
AWSVLKDTQY
>TRBV11-2|TRBJ2-1
ASTHEGGSGPRNEQF
>TRBV5-1|TRBJ1-2
AAICGYT
>TRBV6-6|TRBJ2-7
ASSYREYPYEQY
>TRBV11-3|TRBJ2-7
ASSLGLAGVYEQY
>TRBV5-1|TRBJ2-7
ASATERVYEQY
>TRBV4-3|TRBJ1-1
ASSQDRGMNTEAF
>TRBV6-5|TRBJ1-3
ASSRGGPQGNTIY
>TRBV5-1|TRBJ2-7
ASSPGQGSSSYEQY
>TRBV25-1|TRBJ1-2
ASSEVGEAGYT
>TRBV27|TRBJ2-3
ASSLGAGGGDTQY
>TRBV2|TRBJ2-3
ASSEADWLSTDTQY
>TRBV27|TRBJ1-5
ASSKSYKGEGMEPQH
>TRBV9|TRBJ2-3
ASSVAMGLAGVSTDTQY
>TRBV14|TRBJ2-7
ASSPASGELYEQY
>TRBV10-3|TRBJ2-7
ATGGGQGNEQY
>TRBV27|TRBJ1-1
ASSLSLLGGGEAF
>TRBV30|TRBJ2-1
AWSVPGTSGRGYNEQF
>TRBV15|TRBJ1-3
ATSRGKGRRNTIY
>TRBV30|TRBJ2-1
AWWEGTASEQF
>TRBV4-2|.
ASSQDRSYEQY
>TRBV16|TRBJ2-4
ASSQFRGLAKNIQY
>TRBV14|TRBJ2-7
ASSQDGQDRLGDEQY
>TRBV6-5|TRBJ2-1
ASSYRGLLPDEQF
>TRBV7-8|TRBJ1-2
ASSLAPGVGENYGYT
>TRBV11-3|TRBJ2-2
ASSLDLAGGHTGELF
>TRBV6-1|TRBJ1-4
ASSELGRWDKLF
>TRBV30|TRBJ2-7
AWSAPRGADIYEQY
>TRBV7-2|TRBJ2-1
ASSPTDRGDNEQF
>TRBV7-2|TRBJ2-1
ASSPRGWTSKNEQF
>TRBV15|TRBJ1-3
ATSSPDFNSGNTIY
>TRBV5-6|TRBJ2-5
ASSLDRGKETQY
>TRBV11-2|TRBJ2-5
ASSLAPTGGEETQY
>TRBV28|TRBJ2-7
ASSIRDRGFYEQY
>TRBV10-1|TRBJ2-7
ASSETSGTGEQY
>TRBV4-2|TRBJ2-5
ASSQSGAEETQY
>TRBV5-1|TRBJ2-1
ASSMDGGRASEQF